This entry concerns a single T cell receptor (beta chain). Its specificity is not known. The data are from a study of CD8 T cells in ankylosing spondylitis. Each CDR3 protein is one row after TCRdb ran MiXCR on the 5' RACE reads. The sample lists about 460,000 distinct CDR3 sequences, about 5% occurring once. General study results and limits: A TCR beta motif of 7 or 8 highly homologous variants appeared characteristic of ankylosing spondylitis blood. Reports of some motif variants in reactive arthritis synovial fluid and blood predate this one. Those disease-linked clones were CD8+; they were also relatively rare in peripheral blood.

This clonotype was obtained from a male donor with ankylosing spondylitis. Sequenced input: blood, either unsorted or a sorted T cell fraction (not recorded which).

CDR3 sequence (DNA): TGTGCCAGGGGGGGGATCTCTGGGGCCAACGTCCTGACTTTC. Its protein product is CARGGISGANVLTF. The rearrangement joins TRBV7-2 to TRBJ2-6; 7 bases align to TRBD2. Germline CDR1 is SGHTA and CDR2 is FQGNSA. CDR3 length: 14 residues. The trim removed 9 bases at V and 0 bases at J, leaving 2 bases unmatched.